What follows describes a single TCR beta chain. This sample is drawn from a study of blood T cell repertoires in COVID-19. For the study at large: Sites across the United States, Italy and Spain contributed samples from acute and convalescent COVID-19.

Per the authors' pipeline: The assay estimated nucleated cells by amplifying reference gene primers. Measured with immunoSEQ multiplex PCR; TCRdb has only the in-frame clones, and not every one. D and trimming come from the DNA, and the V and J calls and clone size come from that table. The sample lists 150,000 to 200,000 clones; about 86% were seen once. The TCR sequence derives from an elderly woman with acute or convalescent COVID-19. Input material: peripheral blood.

CDR3 in amino acids: CAWNWRDTQYF. Here the CDR3 DNA reads TGTGCCTGGAACTGGCGGGATACGCAGTATTTT. The chain recombines TRBV30 with TRBJ2-3; D ambiguous. With 4 bases removed from V and 6 bases from J, the gap between germline ends came to 8 bases. Germline CDR1 reads GTSNPN; CDR2 reads SVGIG (reference sequence). The CDR3 loop spans 11 amino acids.